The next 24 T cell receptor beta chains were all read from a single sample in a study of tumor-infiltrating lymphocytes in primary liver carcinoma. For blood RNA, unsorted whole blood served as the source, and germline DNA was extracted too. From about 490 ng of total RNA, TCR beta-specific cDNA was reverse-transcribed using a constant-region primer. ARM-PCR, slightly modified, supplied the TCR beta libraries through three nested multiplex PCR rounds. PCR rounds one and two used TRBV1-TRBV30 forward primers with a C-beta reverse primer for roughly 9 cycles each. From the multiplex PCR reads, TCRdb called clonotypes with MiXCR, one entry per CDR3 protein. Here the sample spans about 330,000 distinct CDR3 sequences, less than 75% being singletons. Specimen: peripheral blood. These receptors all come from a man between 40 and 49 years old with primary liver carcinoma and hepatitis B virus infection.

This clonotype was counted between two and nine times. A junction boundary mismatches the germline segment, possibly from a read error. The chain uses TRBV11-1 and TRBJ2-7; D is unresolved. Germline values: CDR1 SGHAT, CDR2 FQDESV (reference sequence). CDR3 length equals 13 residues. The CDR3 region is CVSSRDNSYEQYF. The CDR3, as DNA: TGTGTCAGCAGCCGTGACAACTCATACGAGCAGTACTTC.

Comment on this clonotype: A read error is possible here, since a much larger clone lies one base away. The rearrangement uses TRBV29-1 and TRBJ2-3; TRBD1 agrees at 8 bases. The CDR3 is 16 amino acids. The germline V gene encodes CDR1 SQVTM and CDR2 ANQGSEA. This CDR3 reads CSVEDDRGRWTDMQYF. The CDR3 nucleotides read TGCAGCGTTGAAGACGACAGGGGACGGTGGACAGATATGCAGTATTTT.

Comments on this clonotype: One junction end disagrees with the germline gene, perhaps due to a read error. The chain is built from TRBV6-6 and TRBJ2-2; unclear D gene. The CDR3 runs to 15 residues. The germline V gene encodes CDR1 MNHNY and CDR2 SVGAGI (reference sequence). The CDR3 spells CSSSSTGPNTRELFF. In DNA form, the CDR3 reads TGTTCCAGCAGTTCCACGGGTCCGAACACCCGGGAGCTGTTTTTT.

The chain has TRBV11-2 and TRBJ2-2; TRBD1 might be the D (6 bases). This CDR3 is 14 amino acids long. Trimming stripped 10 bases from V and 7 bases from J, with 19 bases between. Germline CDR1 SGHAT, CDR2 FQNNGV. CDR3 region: CANRRRGFGGELFF. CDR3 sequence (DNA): TGTGCCAACAGGCGAAGGGGGTTCGGCGGGGAGCTGTTTTTT.

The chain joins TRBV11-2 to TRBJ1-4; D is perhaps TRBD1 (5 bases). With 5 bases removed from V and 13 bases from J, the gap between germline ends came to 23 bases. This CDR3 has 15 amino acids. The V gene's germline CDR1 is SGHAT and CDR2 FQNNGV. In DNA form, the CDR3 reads TGTGCCAGCAGCCGGGCGGGGGGGACGAGAACCATACTGTTTTTT. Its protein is CASSRAGGTRTILFF.

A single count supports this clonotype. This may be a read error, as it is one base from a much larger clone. CDR3 in amino acids: CASSERGTSYHNEQFF. The CDR3 DNA reads TGTGCCAGCAGTGAAAGGGGGACTTCTTATCACAATGAGCAGTTCTTC. V and J are TRBV6-1 and TRBJ2-1; D tentatively fits TRBD1 or TRBD2 (6 bases each). The CDR3 has 16 amino acids. Per the germline V gene, CDR1 is MNHNS and CDR2 is SASEGT. Between the trimmed V and J ends, which lost 2 bases and 5 bases, there was a span of 16 bases.

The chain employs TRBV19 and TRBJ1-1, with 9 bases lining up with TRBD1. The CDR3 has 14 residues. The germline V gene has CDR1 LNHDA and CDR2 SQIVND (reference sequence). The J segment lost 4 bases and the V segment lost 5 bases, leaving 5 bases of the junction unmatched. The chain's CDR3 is CASSHRGRGTEAFF. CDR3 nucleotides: TGTGCCAGTAGTCACAGGGGGCGAGGCACTGAAGCTTTCTTT.

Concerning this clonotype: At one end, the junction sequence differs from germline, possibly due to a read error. The DNA for the CDR3 is TGTGTCAGCAGTCCCAGGTGGGAGCGATCTTACTATGAGCAGATCTTC. Its protein is CVSSPRWERSYYEQIF. This rearrangement joins TRBV11-2 to TRBJ2-1; D perhaps matches TRBD2 (5 bases). The CDR3 extends over 16 amino acids. Germline V gene sequence: CDR1 SGHAT, CDR2 FQNNGV.

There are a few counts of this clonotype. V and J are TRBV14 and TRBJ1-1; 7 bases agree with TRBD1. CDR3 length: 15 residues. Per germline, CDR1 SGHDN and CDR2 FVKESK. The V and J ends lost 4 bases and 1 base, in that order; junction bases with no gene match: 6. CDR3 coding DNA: TGTGCCAGCAGCCTCATAACAGGGGCGAACACTGAAGCTTTCTTT. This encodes CASSLITGANTEAFF.

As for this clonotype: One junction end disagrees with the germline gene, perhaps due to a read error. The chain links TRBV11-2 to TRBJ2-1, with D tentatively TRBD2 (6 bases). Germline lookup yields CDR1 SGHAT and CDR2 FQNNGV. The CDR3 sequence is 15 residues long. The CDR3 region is CAGSLAAGLYNEQFF. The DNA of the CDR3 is TGTGCCGGCAGCTTAGCGGCGGGCCTGTACAATGAGCAGTTCTTC.

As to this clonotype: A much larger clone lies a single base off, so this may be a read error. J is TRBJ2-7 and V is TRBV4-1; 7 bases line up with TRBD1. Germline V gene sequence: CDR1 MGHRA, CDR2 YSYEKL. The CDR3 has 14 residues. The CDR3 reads CVSSQEGQLYEQYF. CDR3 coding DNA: TGCGTCAGCAGCCAAGAGGGACAGTTGTACGAGCAGTACTTC.

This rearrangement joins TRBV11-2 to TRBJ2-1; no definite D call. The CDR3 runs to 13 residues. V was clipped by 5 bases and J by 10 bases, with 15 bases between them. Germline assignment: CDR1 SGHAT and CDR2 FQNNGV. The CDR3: CASSHPQLKEQFF. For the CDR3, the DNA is TGTGCCAGCAGCCACCCCCAACTCAAGGAGCAGTTCTTC.

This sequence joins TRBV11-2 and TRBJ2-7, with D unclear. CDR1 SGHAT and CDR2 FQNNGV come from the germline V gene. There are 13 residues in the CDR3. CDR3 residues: CASRTVSSYEQYF. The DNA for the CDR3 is TGTGCAAGCCGAACGGTAAGCTCCTACGAGCAGTACTTC.

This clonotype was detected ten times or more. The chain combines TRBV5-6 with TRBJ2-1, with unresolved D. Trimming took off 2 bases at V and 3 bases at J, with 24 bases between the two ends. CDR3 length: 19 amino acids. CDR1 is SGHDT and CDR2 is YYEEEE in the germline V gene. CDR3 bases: TGTGCCAGCAGCTTCTTTGAGGTGTCCAGGATAAACGTCTACAATGAGCAGTTCTTC. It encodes CASSFFEVSRINVYNEQFF. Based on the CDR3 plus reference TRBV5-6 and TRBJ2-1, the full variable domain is DAGVTQSPTHLIKTRGQQVTLRCSPKSGHDTVSWYQQALGQGPQFIFQYYEEEERQRGNFPDRFSGHQFPNYSSELNVNALLLGDSALYLCASSFFEVSRINVYNEQFFGPGTRLTVL.

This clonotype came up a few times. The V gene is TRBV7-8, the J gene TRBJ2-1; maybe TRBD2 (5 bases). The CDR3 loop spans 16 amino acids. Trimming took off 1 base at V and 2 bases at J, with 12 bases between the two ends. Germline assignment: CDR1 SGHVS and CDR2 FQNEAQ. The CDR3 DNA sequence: TGTGCCAGCAGCTTAGTCCTAGCCAATACCTACAATGAGCAGTTCTTC. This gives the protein CASSLVLANTYNEQFF.

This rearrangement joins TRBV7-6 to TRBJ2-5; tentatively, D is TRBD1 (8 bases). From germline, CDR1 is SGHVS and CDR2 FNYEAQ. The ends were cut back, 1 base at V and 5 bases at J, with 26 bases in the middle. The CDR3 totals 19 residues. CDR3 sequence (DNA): TGTGCCAGCAGCTTAGACGGCAGGGGGCTCAGCGGGATATCGGAGACCCAGTACTTC. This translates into CASSLDGRGLSGISETQYF.

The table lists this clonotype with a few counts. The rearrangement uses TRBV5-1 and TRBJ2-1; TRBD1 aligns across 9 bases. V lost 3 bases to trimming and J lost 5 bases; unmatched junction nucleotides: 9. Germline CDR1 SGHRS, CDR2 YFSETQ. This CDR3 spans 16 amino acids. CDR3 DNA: TGCGCCAGCAGCTCGGGTTGGAGACAGGGGGACAATGAGCAGTTCTTC. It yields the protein CASSSGWRQGDNEQFF.

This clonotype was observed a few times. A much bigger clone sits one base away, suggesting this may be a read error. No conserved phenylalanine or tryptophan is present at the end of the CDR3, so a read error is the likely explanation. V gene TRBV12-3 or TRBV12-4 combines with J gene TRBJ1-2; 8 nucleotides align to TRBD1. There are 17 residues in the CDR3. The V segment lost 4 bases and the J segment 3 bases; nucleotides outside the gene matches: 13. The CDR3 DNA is TGTGCCAGCAGTTATTTCCGGACAGGGAAGACGGACTATGGCTACACCCTC. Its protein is CASSYFRTGKTDYGYTL.

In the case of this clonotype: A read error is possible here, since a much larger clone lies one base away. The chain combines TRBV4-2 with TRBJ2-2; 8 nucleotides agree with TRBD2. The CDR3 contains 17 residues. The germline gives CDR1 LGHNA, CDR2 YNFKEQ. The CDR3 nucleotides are TGTGCCAGCGGCCAAGTGCAGGGACTAGCGAACACCGGGGAGCTGTTTTTT. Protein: CASGQVQGLANTGELFF.

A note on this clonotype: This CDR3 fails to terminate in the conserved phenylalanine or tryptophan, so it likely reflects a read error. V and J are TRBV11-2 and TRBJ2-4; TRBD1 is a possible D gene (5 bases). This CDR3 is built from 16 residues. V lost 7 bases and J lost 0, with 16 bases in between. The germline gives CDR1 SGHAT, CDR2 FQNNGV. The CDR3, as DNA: TGTGCCAGCACCCTAAGGGGCGCCTTAGCCAAAAACATTCAGTACTTA. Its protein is CASTLRGALAKNIQYL.

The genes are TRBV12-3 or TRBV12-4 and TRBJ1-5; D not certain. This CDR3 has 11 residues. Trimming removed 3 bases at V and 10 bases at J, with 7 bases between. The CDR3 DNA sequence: TGTGCCAGCAGTTTCGCTGGACCCCAGCATTTT. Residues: CASSFAGPQHF.

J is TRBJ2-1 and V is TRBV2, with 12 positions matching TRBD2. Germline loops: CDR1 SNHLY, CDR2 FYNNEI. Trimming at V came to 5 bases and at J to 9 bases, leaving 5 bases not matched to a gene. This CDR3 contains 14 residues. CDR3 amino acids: CASSPWTSGTEQFF. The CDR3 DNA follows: TGTGCCAGCAGTCCTTGGACTAGCGGGACTGAGCAGTTCTTC.

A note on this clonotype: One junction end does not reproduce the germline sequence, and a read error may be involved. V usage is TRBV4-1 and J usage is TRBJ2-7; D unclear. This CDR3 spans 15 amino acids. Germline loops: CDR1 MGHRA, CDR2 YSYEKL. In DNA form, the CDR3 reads TGCGTCAGCAGCCAATACTACTTCTTTGGGTACGAGCAGTACTTC. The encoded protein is CVSSQYYFFGYEQYF.

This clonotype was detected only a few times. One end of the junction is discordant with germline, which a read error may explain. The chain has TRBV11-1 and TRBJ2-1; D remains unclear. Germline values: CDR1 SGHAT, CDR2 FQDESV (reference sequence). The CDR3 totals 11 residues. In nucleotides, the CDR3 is TGTGCCAGCAGCTTAGCGGGTCGGCAGCTCTTC. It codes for CASSLAGRQLF.